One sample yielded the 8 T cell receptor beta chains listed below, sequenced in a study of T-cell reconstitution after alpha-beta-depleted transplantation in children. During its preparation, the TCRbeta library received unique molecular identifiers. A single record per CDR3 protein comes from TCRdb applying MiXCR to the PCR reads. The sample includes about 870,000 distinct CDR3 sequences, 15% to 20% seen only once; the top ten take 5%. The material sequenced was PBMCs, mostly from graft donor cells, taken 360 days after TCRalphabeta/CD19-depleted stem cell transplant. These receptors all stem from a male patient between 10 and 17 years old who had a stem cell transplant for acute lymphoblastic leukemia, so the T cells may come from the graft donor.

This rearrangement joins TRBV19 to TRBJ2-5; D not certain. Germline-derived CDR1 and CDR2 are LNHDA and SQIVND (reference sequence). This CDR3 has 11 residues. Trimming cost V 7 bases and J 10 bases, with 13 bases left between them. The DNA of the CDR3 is TGTGCCAGTACGTCCAGGAATCTCCAGTACTTC. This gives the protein CASTSRNLQYF.

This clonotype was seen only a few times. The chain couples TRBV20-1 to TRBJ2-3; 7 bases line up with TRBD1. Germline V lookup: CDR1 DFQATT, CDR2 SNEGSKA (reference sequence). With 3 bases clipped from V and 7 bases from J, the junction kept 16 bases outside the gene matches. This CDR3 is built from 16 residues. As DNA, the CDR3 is TGCAGTGCTAGTTTGACAGGGCCCCGGATTGTGCATACGCAGTATTTT. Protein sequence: CSASLTGPRIVHTQYF.

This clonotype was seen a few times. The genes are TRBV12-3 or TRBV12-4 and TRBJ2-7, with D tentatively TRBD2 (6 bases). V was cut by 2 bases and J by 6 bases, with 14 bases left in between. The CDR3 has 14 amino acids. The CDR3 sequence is CASSLLSVGGEQYF. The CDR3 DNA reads TGTGCCAGCAGTTTACTATCGGTGGGGGGCGAGCAGTACTTC.

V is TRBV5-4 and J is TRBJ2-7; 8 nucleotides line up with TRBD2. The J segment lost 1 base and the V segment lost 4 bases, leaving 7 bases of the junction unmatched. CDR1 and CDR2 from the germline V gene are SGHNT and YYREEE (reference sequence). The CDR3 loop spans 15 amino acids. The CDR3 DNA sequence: TGTGCCAGCAGCGTGACGACTAGCGCGTCCTACGAGCAGTACTTC. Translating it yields CASSVTTSASYEQYF. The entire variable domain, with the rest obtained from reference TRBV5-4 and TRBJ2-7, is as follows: ETGVTQSPTHLIKTRGQQVTLRCSSQSGHNTVSWYQQALGQGPQFIFQYYREEENGRGNFPPRFSGLQFPNYSSELNVNALELDDSALYLCASSVTTSASYEQYFGPGTRLTVT.

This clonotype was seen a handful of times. CDR3: CSARGSHNEQFF. In nucleotides, the CDR3 is TGCAGCGCTCGTGGTTCGCACAATGAGCAGTTCTTC. V and J are TRBV29-1 and TRBJ2-1; D call uncertain. CDR1 and CDR2 (germline): SQVTM, ANQGSEA. V dropped 7 bases and J dropped 5 bases, with 12 bases sitting between them. The CDR3 is made up of 12 amino acids.

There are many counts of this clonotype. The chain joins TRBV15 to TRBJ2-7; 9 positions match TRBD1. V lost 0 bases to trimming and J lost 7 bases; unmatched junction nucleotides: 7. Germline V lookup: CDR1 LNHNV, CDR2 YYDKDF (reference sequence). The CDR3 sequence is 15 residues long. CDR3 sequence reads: CATSRDHRGRGEQYF. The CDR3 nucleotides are TGTGCCACCAGCAGAGATCACAGGGGGCGAGGGGAGCAGTACTTC.

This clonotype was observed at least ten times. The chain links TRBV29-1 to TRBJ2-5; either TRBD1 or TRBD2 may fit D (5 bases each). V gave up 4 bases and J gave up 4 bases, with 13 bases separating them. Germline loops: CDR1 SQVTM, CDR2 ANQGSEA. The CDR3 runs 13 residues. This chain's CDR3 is CSVVGVRGETQYF. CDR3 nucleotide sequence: TGCAGCGTTGTCGGGGTTAGGGGAGAGACCCAGTACTTC.

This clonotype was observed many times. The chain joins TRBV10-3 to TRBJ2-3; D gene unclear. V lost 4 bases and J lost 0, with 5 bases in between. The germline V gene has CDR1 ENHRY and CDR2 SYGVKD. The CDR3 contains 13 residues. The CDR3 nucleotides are TGTGCCATCAGTGGGAGAAGCACAGATACGCAGTATTTT. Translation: CAISGRSTDTQYF.